The 29 T cell receptor beta chains below were found in one sample sequenced in a study of shared clonotypes between healthy human individuals. Using immunoSEQ multiplex PCR, the repertoire was profiled, and TCRdb retains in-frame clones only, with some absent. This sample has about 2 million clones, with roughly 95% found just once. The sequenced sample was naive CD4+ T cells sorted from blood. Specified subset: CD45RA+ positively selected. The receptors originated from a young man in good health.

In nucleotides, the CDR3 is TGTGCCAGCAGTAACAGGGAGACGGCCGGGGAGCTGTTTTTT. The encoded protein is CASSNRETAGELFF. The chain carries TRBV2 and TRBJ2-2, with D perhaps TRBD1 (6 bases). CDR1 is SNHLY, CDR2 FYNNEI, per germline. Deletions cut 5 bases from V and 6 bases from J, with 13 bases between. The CDR3 sequence is 14 residues long. The entire variable domain, with the rest obtained from reference TRBV2 and TRBJ2-2, is as follows: EPEVTQTPSHQVTQMGQEVILRCVPISNHLYFYWYRQILGQKVEFLVSFYNNEISEKSEIFDDQFSVERPDGSNFTLKIRSTKLEDSAMYFCASSNRETAGELFFGEGSRLTVL.

The V and J genes are TRBV11-2 and TRBJ1-4, with 8 bases matching TRBD1. The germline V gene encodes CDR1 SGHAT and CDR2 FQNNGV. Trimming at V came to 0 bases and at J to 7 bases, leaving 7 bases not matched to a gene. This CDR3 region has 16 residues. The CDR3 protein is CASSLDLTGGAEKLFF. Written as DNA, the CDR3 is TGTGCCAGCAGCTTAGATCTTACAGGGGGAGCTGAAAAACTGTTTTTT.

This clone was observed a single time. The genes are TRBV6-5 and TRBJ2-1, with TRBD2 matching 10 bases. There are 15 residues in the CDR3. V shed 6 bases, J shed 3 bases, and the junction held 5 bases outside the gene matches. CDR1 is MNHEY, CDR2 SVGAGI, per germline. CDR3 DNA sequence: TGTGCCAGCAGCCCCGGGACTAGCGTCTACAATGAGCAGTTCTTC. The encoded protein is CASSPGTSVYNEQFF.

The genes are TRBV6-1 and TRBJ1-3; D gene unclear. Germline assignment: CDR1 MNHNS and CDR2 SASEGT. V was pared by 3 bases and J by 4 bases, with 7 bases between. The CDR3 runs 13 residues. CDR3 bases: TGTGCCAGCAGTGAGTCGGTCGGAAACACCATATATTTT. Translated, it gives CASSESVGNTIYF.

The rearrangement joins TRBV10-3 to TRBJ2-2; D call uncertain. Germline assignment: CDR1 ENHRY and CDR2 SYGVKD. The length of the CDR3 is 16 residues. Trimming cost V 0 bases and J 1 base, with 9 bases left between them. In nucleotides, the CDR3 is TGTGCCATCAGTGAGTCGTCAGGCTGGAACACCGGGGAGCTGTTTTTT. Translation: CAISESSGWNTGELFF.

The J gene is TRBJ1-2, the V gene TRBV7-2, with 11 bases identical to TRBD1. The germline gives CDR1 SGHTA, CDR2 FQGNSA. V was clipped by 1 base and J by 10 bases; unmatched bases: 20. The CDR3 covers 19 residues. In DNA form, the CDR3 reads TGTGCCAGCAGCTTAGTTCCGGGTGGACAGGGGGCGAAGGATCCACCCTACACCTTC. This sequence encodes CASSLVPGGQGAKDPPYTF. Variable domain in full (rest from reference TRBV7-2 and TRBJ1-2): GAGVSQSPSNKVTEKGKDVELRCDPISGHTALYWYRQSLGQGLEFLIYFQGNSAPDKSGLPSDRFSAERTGGSVSTLTIQRTQQEDSAVYLCASSLVPGGQGAKDPPYTFGSGTRLTVV.

The genes are TRBV4-3 and TRBJ2-1, with D possibly matching TRBD2 (6 bases). Germline V gives CDR1 LGHNA, CDR2 YSLEER. The CDR3 runs to 17 residues. V lost 4 bases and J lost 4, with 20 bases in between. The CDR3 nucleotides read TGCGCCAGCAGCCCTATCCATGGGGGAGGAGGGTACAATGAGCAGTTCTTC. Its protein product is CASSPIHGGGGYNEQFF.

As regards this clone: This CDR3 is also generated by other DNA sequences in the sample. The chain recombines TRBV5-1 with TRBJ2-2, with D maybe TRBD2 (6 bases). The germline V and J ends were trimmed by 2 bases and 2 bases, with 10 bases remaining between them. The CDR3 has 15 amino acids. CDR1 is SGHRS and CDR2 is YFSETQ in the germline V gene. The CDR3 here is CASSFGTPNTGELFF. The DNA of the CDR3 is TGCGCCAGCAGCTTCGGGACTCCAAACACCGGGGAGCTGTTTTTT.

V and J are TRBV10-1 and TRBJ2-3; 7 bases are shared with TRBD1. Germline V gene data show CDR1 as WNHNN and CDR2 as SYGVQD (reference sequence). The CDR3 runs to 15 residues. Losses at the gene ends were 3 bases for V and 3 bases for J; bases not matched to a gene: 6. The CDR3 bases are TGCGCCAGCAGTGATACGGGACAGCTAACAGATACGCAGTATTTT. The encoded protein is CASSDTGQLTDTQYF.

The chain links TRBV2 to TRBJ2-5; unclear D gene. From germline, CDR1 is SNHLY and CDR2 FYNNEI. CDR3 length: 11 residues. The V end lost 6 bases, the J end lost 5 bases, and 7 bases lay between the germline ends. DNA for the CDR3: TGTGCCAGCAGGGTGGAGGAGACCCAGTACTTC. It specifies CASRVEETQYF. The entire variable domain, with the rest obtained from reference TRBV2 and TRBJ2-5, is as follows: EPEVTQTPSHQVTQMGQEVILRCVPISNHLYFYWYRQILGQKVEFLVSFYNNEISEKSEIFDDQFSVERPDGSNFTLKIRSTKLEDSAMYFCASRVEETQYFGPGTRLLVL.

The chain recombines TRBV18 with TRBJ1-6; no clear D. This CDR3 is 16 amino acids long. V dropped 2 bases and J dropped 4 bases, with 12 bases sitting between them. Germline CDR1 KGHSH, CDR2 LQKENI. CDR3 DNA sequence: TGTGCCAGCTCACCATCGGGTGACCAGTATAATTCACCCCTCCACTTT. Protein product: CASSPSGDQYNSPLHF.

The chain combines TRBV27 with TRBJ2-1; no definite D call. This CDR3 spans 14 amino acids. Germline CDR1 and CDR2: MNHEY and SMNVEV (reference sequence). V was cut by 1 base and J by 5 bases, with 9 bases left in between. This CDR3 reads CASSLWRSHNEQFF. Written as DNA, the CDR3 is TGTGCCAGCAGTTTATGGCGGAGCCACAATGAGCAGTTCTTC.

This clone was observed once. V and J are TRBV25-1 and TRBJ1-6; TRBD1 might be the D (5 bases). The V gene lost 7 bases and the J gene lost 7 bases, with 17 bases spanning the gap. There are 15 residues in the CDR3. Germline V CDR1 and CDR2: MGHDK, SYGVNS. The CDR3 is CASNEGVHANSPLHF. CDR3 coding DNA: TGTGCCAGCAACGAAGGGGTGCATGCGAATTCACCCCTCCACTTT.

The chain recombines TRBV5-6 with TRBJ2-1; D gene uncertain. The CDR3 totals 13 residues. The ends were cut back, 1 base at V and 4 bases at J, with 6 bases in the middle. Germline V lookup: CDR1 SGHDT, CDR2 YYEEEE. The CDR3 protein is CASSLSIYNEQFF. DNA of the CDR3: TGTGCCAGCAGCTTGAGTATATACAATGAGCAGTTCTTC.

The gene calls are TRBV19 and TRBJ2-3; 11 bases are a match to TRBD2. The CDR3 extends over 15 amino acids. Per germline, CDR1 LNHDA and CDR2 SQIVND (reference sequence). Trimming at V came to 1 base and at J to 4 bases, leaving 1 base not matched to a gene. The CDR3 DNA reads TGTGCCAGTAGTATAGTAGCGGGGGGGCCAGATACGCAGTATTTT. Translating gives CASSIVAGGPDTQYF.

The chain couples TRBV25-1 to TRBJ2-2; 12 positions agree with TRBD2. The length of the CDR3 is 15 residues. V trimming: 4 bases; J trimming: 6 bases; junction bases outside the gene matches: 3. Germline CDR1 is MGHDK and CDR2 is SYGVNS. Here the CDR3 reads CASSVLAGGPGELFF. DNA for the CDR3: TGTGCCAGCAGTGTACTAGCGGGGGGACCCGGGGAGCTGTTTTTT.

The V gene is TRBV28, the J gene TRBJ1-5, with D uncertain. The germline V gene encodes CDR1 MDHEN and CDR2 SYDVKM. This CDR3 region has 15 residues. Trimming shortened V by 4 bases and J by 0 bases, and 10 bases separated the two germline ends. Written as DNA, the CDR3 is TGTGCCAGCAGTTCCTTCGACGGTAGCAATCAGCCCCAGCATTTT. Its protein product is CASSSFDGSNQPQHF. The full variable domain, completed using reference TRBV28 and TRBJ1-5, is DVKVTQSSRYLVKRTGEKVFLECVQDMDHENMFWYRQDPGLGLRLIYFSYDVKMKEKGDIPEGYSVSREKKERFSLILESASTNQTSMYLCASSSFDGSNQPQHFGDGTRLSIL.

The CDR3 is CASRGGGSYNEQFF. DNA of the CDR3: TGTGCCAGCAGGGGGGGTGGGTCCTACAATGAGCAGTTCTTC. The V gene is TRBV2, the J gene TRBJ2-1; D perhaps matches TRBD2 (6 bases). The CDR3 runs 14 residues. V lost 6 bases, J lost 1 base, and 10 bases lay in between. Germline-derived CDR1 and CDR2 are SNHLY and FYNNEI.

V and J are TRBV4-1 and TRBJ1-4; D may be TRBD1 (5 bases). V lost 2 bases and J lost 8, with 9 bases in between. Germline CDR1 is MGHRA and CDR2 is YSYEKL. There are 13 residues in the CDR3. DNA for the CDR3: TGCGCCAGCAGCCAAACCCGGGGGGAAAAACTGTTTTTT. It codes for CASSQTRGEKLFF.

In nucleotides, the CDR3 is TGCGCCAGCAGTGAAGGTCAACTCCGGGACAGCTCCTACGAGCAGTACTTC. Its translation is CASSEGQLRDSSYEQYF. V is TRBV10-1 and J is TRBJ2-7; 7 bases are shared with TRBD1. The CDR3 sequence is 17 residues long. The germline CDR1 and CDR2 sequences are WNHNN and SYGVQD (reference sequence). J lost 0 bases, V lost 3 bases, and 11 bases had no gene match.

The V and J genes are TRBV19 and TRBJ1-5; tentatively, D is TRBD1 (6 bases). V lost 3 bases and J 5 bases, leaving 14 bases between the germline ends. Germline CDR1 is LNHDA and CDR2 is SQIVND (reference sequence). The CDR3 has 15 amino acids. In DNA, the CDR3 is TGTGCCAGTAGTATGGCGGGCAGGGGACATCAGCCCCAGCATTTT. Its protein product is CASSMAGRGHQPQHF.

The V and J genes are TRBV30 and TRBJ1-5; 7 bases align to TRBD1. Germline V gene sequence: CDR1 GTSNPN, CDR2 SVGIG (reference sequence). The CDR3 is 12 amino acids. The trim removed 7 bases at V and 2 bases at J, leaving 2 bases unmatched. The CDR3 spells CAYGTGNQPQHF. In DNA form, the CDR3 reads TGTGCCTATGGGACAGGCAATCAGCCCCAGCATTTT. The full variable domain, in which reference TRBV30 and TRBJ1-5 provide the parts outside the CDR3, is SQTIHQWPATLVQPVGSPLSLECTVEGTSNPNLYWYRQAAGRGLQLLFYSVGIGQISSEVPQNLSASRPQDRQFILSSKKLLLSDSGFYLCAYGTGNQPQHFGDGTRLSIL.

The chain uses TRBV5-4 and TRBJ1-5; D might be TRBD1 (5 bases). There are 15 residues in the CDR3. V dropped 5 bases and J dropped 0 bases, with 12 bases sitting between them. The germline V gene encodes CDR1 SGHNT and CDR2 YYREEE (reference sequence). Here the CDR3 reads CASSRWGDSNQPQHF. The CDR3 coding sequence is TGTGCCAGCAGTCGGTGGGGGGATAGCAATCAGCCCCAGCATTTT.

The chain combines TRBV6-5 with TRBJ1-3; D remains unclear. Germline CDR1 MNHEY, CDR2 SVGAGI. The CDR3 loop spans 16 amino acids. V was pared by 4 bases and J by 1 base, with 14 bases between. The CDR3 loop reads CASSLEKHVSGNTIYF. As DNA, the CDR3 is TGTGCCAGCAGTTTAGAGAAGCACGTATCTGGAAACACCATATATTTT.

The gene calls are TRBV10-2 and TRBJ2-7; D may be TRBD1 (5 bases). Germline V lookup: CDR1 WSHSY, CDR2 SAAADI. The CDR3 runs 15 residues. The ends were cut back, 3 bases at V and 0 bases at J, with 12 bases in the middle. CDR3 bases: TGCGCCAGCAGTGATTGGGGCACGGGCTCCTACGAGCAGTACTTC. Protein: CASSDWGTGSYEQYF.

Here the CDR3 reads CASTPGSGLAKNIQYF. The CDR3 DNA follows: TGTGCCAGCACCCCGGGGTCCGGGTTAGCCAAAAACATTCAGTACTTC. The V gene is TRBV7-8, the J gene TRBJ2-4; D is possibly TRBD2 (5 bases). The CDR3 has 16 residues. The germline V gene has CDR1 SGHVS and CDR2 FQNEAQ. Trimming pared 7 bases from V and 0 bases from J, leaving 16 bases between.

V gene TRBV11-2 combines with J gene TRBJ2-7; the D call may be TRBD1 or TRBD2 (5 bases each). The CDR3 runs to 14 residues. V lost 5 bases and J lost 3, with 14 bases in between. Germline V gene sequence: CDR1 SGHAT, CDR2 FQNNGV. This CDR3 reads CASSRYRDGYEQYF. The DNA for the CDR3 is TGTGCCAGCAGCCGATACCGGGACGGCTACGAGCAGTACTTC.

Regarding this clone: The same CDR3 also results from other DNA sequences found in this sample. The rearrangement joins TRBV7-9 to TRBJ1-4; D unresolved. With 0 bases removed from V and 8 bases from J, the gap between germline ends came to 10 bases. Germline assignment: CDR1 SEHNR and CDR2 FQNEAQ (reference sequence). CDR3 length: 14 residues. The CDR3 DNA is TGTGCCAGCAGCTTAGCCCAAGCTGGCGAAAAACTGTTTTTT. Translation: CASSLAQAGEKLFF.

The gene calls are TRBV19 and TRBJ2-7; 8 bases match TRBD1. The ends lost 0 bases at V and 3 bases at J; junction bases unmatched: 4. Germline V lookup: CDR1 LNHDA, CDR2 SQIVND (reference sequence). This CDR3 is built from 15 residues. The CDR3 DNA reads TGTGCCAGTAGTATAGAATCAGGGGGCTACTACGAGCAGTACTTC. Amino acids: CASSIESGGYYEQYF.